This T cell receptor beta chain was found in a study of OX40 agonist ivuxolimab in advanced cancers. Overall study: Patients in dose escalation had liver, melanoma, kidney or head and neck cancers.

Clones were read by immunoSEQ multiplex PCR, and TCRdb kept only the in-frame ones, dropping some. The table shows around 60,000 clones, with around 84% occurring only once. To note about this clone: What it binds is not known.

Blood sampling took place at baseline, cycle 4 day 1, and cycle 7 day 1. Broader study findings: Patients who responded partially at 0.1-3.0 mg/kg showed clonal expansion ranking among the lowest.

This TCR was sampled from an adult with an advanced solid tumor such as melanoma, head and neck, liver or kidney cancer. Sequencing used CD4+ or CD8+ T cells sorted from blood, obtained in a trial of the OX40 agonist ivuxolimab.

CDR3 sequence (DNA): TGTGCCAGCAGTTTATCGCCCCATTTTTCAGACAGGGGAAGGGGCACTGAAGCTTTCTTT. Residues: CASSLSPHFSDRGRGTEAFF. This chain uses TRBV27 with TRBJ1-1, with 8 bases that match TRBD1. Trimming took 0 bases from V and 4 from J; bases not matched to a gene: 19. Germline loops: CDR1 MNHEY, CDR2 SMNVEV (reference sequence). This CDR3 spans 20 amino acids.